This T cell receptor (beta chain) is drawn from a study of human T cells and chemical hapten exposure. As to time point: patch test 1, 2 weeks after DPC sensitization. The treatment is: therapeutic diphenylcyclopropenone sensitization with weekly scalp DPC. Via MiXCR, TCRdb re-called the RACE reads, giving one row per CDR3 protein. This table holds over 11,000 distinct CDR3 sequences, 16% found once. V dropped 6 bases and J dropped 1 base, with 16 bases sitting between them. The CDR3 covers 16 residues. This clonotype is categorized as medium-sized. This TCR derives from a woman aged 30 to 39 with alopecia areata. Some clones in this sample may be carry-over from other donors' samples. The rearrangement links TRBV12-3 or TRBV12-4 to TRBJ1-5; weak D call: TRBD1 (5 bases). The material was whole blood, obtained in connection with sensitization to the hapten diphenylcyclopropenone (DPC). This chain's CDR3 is CASSLQRGMSNQPQHF. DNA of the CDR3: TGTGCCAGCAGCCTTCAAAGGGGTATGAGCAATCAGCCCCAGCATTTT.